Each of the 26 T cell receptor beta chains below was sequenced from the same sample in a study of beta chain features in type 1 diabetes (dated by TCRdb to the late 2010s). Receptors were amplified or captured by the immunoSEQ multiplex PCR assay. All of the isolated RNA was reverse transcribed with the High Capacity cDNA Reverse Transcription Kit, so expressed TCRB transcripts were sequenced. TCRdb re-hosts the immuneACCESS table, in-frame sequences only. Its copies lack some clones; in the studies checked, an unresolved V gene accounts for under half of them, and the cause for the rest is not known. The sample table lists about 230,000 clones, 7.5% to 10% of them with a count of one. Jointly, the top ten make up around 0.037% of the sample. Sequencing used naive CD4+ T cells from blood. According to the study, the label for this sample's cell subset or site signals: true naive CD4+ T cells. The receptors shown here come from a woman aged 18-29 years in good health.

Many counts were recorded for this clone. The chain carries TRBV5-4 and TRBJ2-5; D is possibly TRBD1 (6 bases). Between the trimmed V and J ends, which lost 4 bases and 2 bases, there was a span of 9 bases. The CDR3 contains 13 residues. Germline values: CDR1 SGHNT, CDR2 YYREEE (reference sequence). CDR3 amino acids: CASSPGQQETQYF. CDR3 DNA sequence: TGTGCCAGCAGCCCAGGACAGCAAGAGACCCAGTACTTC. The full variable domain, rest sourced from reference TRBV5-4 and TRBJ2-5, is ETGVTQSPTHLIKTRGQQVTLRCSSQSGHNTVSWYQQALGQGPQFIFQYYREEENGRGNFPPRFSGLQFPNYSSELNVNALELDDSALYLCASSPGQQETQYFGPGTRLLVL.

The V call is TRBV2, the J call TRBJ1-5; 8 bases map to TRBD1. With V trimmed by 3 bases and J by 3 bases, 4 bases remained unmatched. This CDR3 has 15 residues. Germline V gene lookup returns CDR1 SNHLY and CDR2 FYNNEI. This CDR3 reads CASSDQDRANQPQHF. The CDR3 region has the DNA TGTGCCAGCAGTGATCAGGACAGGGCCAATCAGCCCCAGCATTTT. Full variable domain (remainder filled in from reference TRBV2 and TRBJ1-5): EPEVTQTPSHQVTQMGQEVILRCVPISNHLYFYWYRQILGQKVEFLVSFYNNEISEKSEIFDDQFSVERPDGSNFTLKIRSTKLEDSAMYFCASSDQDRANQPQHFGDGTRLSIL.

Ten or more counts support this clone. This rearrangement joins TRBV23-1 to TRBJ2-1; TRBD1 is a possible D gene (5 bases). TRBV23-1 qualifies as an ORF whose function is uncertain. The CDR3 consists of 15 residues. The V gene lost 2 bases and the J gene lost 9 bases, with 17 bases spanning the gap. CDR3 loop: CASSQPDMGASEQFF. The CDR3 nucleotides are TGCGCCAGCAGTCAACCGGACATGGGCGCTTCTGAGCAGTTCTTC.

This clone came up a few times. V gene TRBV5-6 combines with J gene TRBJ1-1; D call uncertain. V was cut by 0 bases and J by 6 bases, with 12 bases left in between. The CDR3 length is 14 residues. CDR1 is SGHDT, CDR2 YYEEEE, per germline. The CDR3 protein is CASSLGQVHAEAFF. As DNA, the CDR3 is TGTGCCAGCAGCTTGGGGCAGGTCCATGCTGAAGCTTTCTTT.

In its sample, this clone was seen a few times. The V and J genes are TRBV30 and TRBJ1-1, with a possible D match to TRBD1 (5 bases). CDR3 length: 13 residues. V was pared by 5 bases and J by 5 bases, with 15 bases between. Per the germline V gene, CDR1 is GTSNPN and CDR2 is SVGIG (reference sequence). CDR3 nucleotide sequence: TGTGCCTGGGACGTCAAGTCAGGGACTGAAGCTTTCTTT. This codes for CAWDVKSGTEAFF.

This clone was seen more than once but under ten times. CDR3 DNA sequence: TGTGCCAGCAGTGACAGGGGGAGAAACTATGGCTACACCTTC. It encodes CASSDRGRNYGYTF. This rearrangement joins TRBV2 to TRBJ1-2; 7 bases are a match to TRBD1. Per the germline V gene, CDR1 is SNHLY and CDR2 is FYNNEI. The CDR3 is made up of 14 amino acids. The V segment lost 3 bases and the J segment 2 bases; nucleotides outside the gene matches: 3.

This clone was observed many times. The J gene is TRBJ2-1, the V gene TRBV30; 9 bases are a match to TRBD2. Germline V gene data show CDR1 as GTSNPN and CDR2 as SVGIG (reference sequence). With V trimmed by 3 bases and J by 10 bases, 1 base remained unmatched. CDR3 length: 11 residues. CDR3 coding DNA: TGTGCCTGGAGCCTAGCGGGGGAGCAGTTCTTC. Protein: CAWSLAGEQFF. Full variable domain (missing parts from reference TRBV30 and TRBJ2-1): SQTIHQWPATLVQPVGSPLSLECTVEGTSNPNLYWYRQAAGRGLQLLFYSVGIGQISSEVPQNLSASRPQDRQFILSSKKLLLSDSGFYLCAWSLAGEQFFGPGTRLTVL.

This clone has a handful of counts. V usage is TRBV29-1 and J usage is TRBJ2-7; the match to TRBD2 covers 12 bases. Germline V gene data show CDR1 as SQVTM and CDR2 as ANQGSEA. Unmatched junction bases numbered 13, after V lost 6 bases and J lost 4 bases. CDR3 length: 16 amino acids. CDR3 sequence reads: CSVTTPTSGREYEQYF. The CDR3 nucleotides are TGCAGCGTCACGACCCCGACTAGCGGGAGAGAGTACGAGCAGTACTTC.

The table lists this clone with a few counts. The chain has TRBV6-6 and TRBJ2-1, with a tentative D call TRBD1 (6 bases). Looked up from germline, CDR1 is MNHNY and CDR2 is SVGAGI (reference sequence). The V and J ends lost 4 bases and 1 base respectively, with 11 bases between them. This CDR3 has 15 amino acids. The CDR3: CASSSTGFSYNEQFF. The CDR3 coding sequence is TGTGCCAGCAGTTCGACAGGATTTTCCTACAATGAGCAGTTCTTC.

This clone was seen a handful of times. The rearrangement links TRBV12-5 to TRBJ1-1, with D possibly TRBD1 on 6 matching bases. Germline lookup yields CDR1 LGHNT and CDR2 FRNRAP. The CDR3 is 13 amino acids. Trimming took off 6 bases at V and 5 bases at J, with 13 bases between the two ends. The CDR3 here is CASGRTDGTEAFF. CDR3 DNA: TGTGCTAGTGGAAGGACAGATGGGACTGAAGCTTTCTTT. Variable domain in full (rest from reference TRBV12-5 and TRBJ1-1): DARVTQTPRHKVTEMGQEVTMRCQPILGHNTVFWYRQTMMQGLELLAYFRNRAPLDDSGMPKDRFSAEMPDATLATLKIQPSEPRDSAVYFCASGRTDGTEAFFGQGTRLTVV.

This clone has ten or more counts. CDR3: CASLLGRRGVTDTQYF. Written as DNA, the CDR3 is TGTGCCAGCCTCCTCGGAAGGCGGGGGGTCACAGATACGCAGTATTTT. This rearrangement joins TRBV7-9 to TRBJ2-3; TRBD2 matches 8 bases. The V gene's germline CDR1 is SEHNR and CDR2 FQNEAQ (reference sequence). The V segment lost 8 bases and the J segment 2 bases; nucleotides outside the gene matches: 12. CDR3 size: 16 residues.

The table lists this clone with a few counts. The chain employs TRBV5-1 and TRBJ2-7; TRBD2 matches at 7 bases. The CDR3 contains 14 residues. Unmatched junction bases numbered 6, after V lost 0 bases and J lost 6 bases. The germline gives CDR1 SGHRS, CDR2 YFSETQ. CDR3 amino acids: CASSLGDYPLEQYF. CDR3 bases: TGCGCCAGCAGCTTGGGGGACTACCCCCTCGAGCAGTACTTC.

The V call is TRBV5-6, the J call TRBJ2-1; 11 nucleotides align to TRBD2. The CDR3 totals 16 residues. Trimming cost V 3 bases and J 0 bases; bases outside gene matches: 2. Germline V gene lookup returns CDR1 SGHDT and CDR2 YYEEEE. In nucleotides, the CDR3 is TGTGCCAGCAGCTGGGGGACTAGCGGCTCCTACAATGAGCAGTTCTTC. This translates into CASSWGTSGSYNEQFF. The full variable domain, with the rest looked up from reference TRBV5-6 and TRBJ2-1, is DAGVTQSPTHLIKTRGQQVTLRCSPKSGHDTVSWYQQALGQGPQFIFQYYEEEERQRGNFPDRFSGHQFPNYSSELNVNALLLGDSALYLCASSWGTSGSYNEQFFGPGTRLTVL.

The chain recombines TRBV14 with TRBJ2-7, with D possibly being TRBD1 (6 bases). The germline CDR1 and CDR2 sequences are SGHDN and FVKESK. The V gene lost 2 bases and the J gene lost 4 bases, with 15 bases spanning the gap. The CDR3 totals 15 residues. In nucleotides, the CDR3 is TGTGCCAGCAGCCAATTTCCGGCGAGGGGGTACGAGCAGTACTTC. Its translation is CASSQFPARGYEQYF.

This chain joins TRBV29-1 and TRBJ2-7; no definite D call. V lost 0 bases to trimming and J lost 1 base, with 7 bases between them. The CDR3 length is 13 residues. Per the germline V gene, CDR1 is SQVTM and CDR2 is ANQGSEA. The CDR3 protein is CSVEESISYEQYF. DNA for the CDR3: TGCAGCGTTGAAGAGTCCATTTCCTACGAGCAGTACTTC.

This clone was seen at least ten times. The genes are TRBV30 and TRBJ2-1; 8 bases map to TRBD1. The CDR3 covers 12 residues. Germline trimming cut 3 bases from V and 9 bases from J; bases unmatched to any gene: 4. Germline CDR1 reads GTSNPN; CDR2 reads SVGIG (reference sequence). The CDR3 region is CAWSRTGSEQFF. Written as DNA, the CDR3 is TGTGCCTGGAGCAGGACAGGGAGTGAGCAGTTCTTC.

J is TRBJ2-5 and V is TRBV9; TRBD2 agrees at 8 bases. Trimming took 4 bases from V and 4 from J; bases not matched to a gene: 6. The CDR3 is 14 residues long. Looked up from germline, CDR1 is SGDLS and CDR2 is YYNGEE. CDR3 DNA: TGTGCCAGCAGCCCGGGACTAGGGGCAGAGACCCAGTACTTC. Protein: CASSPGLGAETQYF. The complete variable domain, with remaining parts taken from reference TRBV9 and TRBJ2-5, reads DSGVTQTPKHLITATGQRVTLRCSPRSGDLSVYWYQQSLDQGLQFLIQYYNGEERAKGNILERFSAQQFPDLHSELNLSSLELGDSALYFCASSPGLGAETQYFGPGTRLLVL.

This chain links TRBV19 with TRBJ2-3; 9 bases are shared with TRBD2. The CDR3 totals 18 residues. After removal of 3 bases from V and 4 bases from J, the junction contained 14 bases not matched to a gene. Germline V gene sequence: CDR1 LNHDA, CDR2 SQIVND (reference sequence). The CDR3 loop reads CASSIRGLGGRAADTQYF. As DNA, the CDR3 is TGTGCCAGTAGTATTCGTGGTTTGGGCGGGAGGGCCGCAGATACGCAGTATTTT.

The DNA of the CDR3 is TGTGCCAGCAGCTCCAGTAACTCTGGAAACACCATATATTTT. This codes for CASSSSNSGNTIYF. The V call is TRBV7-6, the J call TRBJ1-3; D is ambiguous. Germline loops: CDR1 SGHVS, CDR2 FNYEAQ. The V and J ends lost 4 bases and 0 bases respectively, with 7 bases between them. This CDR3 has 14 residues.

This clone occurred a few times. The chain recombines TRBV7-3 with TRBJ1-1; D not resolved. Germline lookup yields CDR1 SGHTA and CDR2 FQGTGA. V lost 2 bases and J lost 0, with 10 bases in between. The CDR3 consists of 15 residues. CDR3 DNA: TGTGCCAGCAGCTTATTGGGCAGCATGAACACTGAAGCTTTCTTT. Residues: CASSLLGSMNTEAFF.

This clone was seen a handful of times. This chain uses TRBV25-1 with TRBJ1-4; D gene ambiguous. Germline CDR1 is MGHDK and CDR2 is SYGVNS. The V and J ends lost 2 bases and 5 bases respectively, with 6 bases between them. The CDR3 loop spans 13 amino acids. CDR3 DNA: TGTGCCAGCAGTGAACCGGGAAATGAAAAACTGTTTTTT. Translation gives CASSEPGNEKLFF.

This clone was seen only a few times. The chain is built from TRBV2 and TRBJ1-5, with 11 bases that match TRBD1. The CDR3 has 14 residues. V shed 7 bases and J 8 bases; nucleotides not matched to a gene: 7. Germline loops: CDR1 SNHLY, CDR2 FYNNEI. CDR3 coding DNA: TGTGCCAGCACCGGACAGGGGGCGGGTAAGCCCCAGCATTTT. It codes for CASTGQGAGKPQHF. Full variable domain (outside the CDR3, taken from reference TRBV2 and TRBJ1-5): EPEVTQTPSHQVTQMGQEVILRCVPISNHLYFYWYRQILGQKVEFLVSFYNNEISEKSEIFDDQFSVERPDGSNFTLKIRSTKLEDSAMYFCASTGQGAGKPQHFGDGTRLSIL.

CDR3 residues: CASSPRDRGHEQYF. DNA of the CDR3: TGTGCCAGCAGCCCCCGGGACAGGGGCCACGAGCAGTACTTC. The gene calls are TRBV11-2 and TRBJ2-7; 10 nucleotides align to TRBD1. This CDR3 has 14 amino acids. Unmatched junction bases numbered 6, after V lost 5 bases and J lost 5 bases. CDR1 and CDR2 from the germline V gene are SGHAT and FQNNGV. The whole variable domain, remainder taken from reference TRBV11-2 and TRBJ2-7, is EAGVAQSPRYKIIEKRQSVAFWCNPISGHATLYWYQQILGQGPKLLIQFQNNGVVDDSQLPKDRFSAERLKGVDSTLKIQPAKLEDSAVYLCASSPRDRGHEQYFGPGTRLTVT.

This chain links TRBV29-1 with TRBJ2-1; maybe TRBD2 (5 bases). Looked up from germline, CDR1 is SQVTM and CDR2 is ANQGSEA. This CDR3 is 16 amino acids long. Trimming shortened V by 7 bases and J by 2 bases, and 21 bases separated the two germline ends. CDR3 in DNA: TGCAGCGCGATAATCGACTTAGCGAGGGCCTACAATGAGCAGTTCTTC. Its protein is CSAIIDLARAYNEQFF.

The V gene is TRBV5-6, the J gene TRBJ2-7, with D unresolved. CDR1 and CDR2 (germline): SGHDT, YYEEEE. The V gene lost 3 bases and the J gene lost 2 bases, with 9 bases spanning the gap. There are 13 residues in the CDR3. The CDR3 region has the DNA TGTGCCAGCAGCTCGACTGTTACCTACGAGCAGTACTTC. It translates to CASSSTVTYEQYF.

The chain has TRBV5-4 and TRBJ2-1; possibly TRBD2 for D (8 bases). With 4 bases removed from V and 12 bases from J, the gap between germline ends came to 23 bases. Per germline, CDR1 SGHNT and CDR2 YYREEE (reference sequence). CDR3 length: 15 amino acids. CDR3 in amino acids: CASSPASGGGAGQFF. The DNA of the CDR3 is TGTGCCAGCAGCCCAGCCTCGGGAGGGGGCGCTGGGCAGTTCTTC.